The source of this T cell receptor (beta chain) is a study of Graves' ophthalmopathy and Graves' hyperthyroidism. Study observations and caveats: Progression of ophthalmopathy was predicted by the model with around 68% sensitivity and around 72% specificity.

The V gene end was trimmed by 2 bases and the J gene end by 3 bases; junction bases not matched to a gene: 3. Germline V gives CDR1 LGHNA, CDR2 YNFKEQ. The CDR3 spans 15 residues. PBMCs had their origin in fresh peripheral blood (more than 9.5 ml). A note on this clonotype: The target antigen is unknown.

The authors amplified TCR beta CDR3 regions from RNA transcripts. The first round was an RT-PCR with HTBI primers, and the second round was a multiplex PCR. TCRdb passed the multiplex PCR reads through MiXCR, listing each CDR3 protein once. This sample carries about 620,000 distinct CDR3 sequences, around a fifth of them seen once, and the ten largest clones take roughly 6.9%. The V gene is TRBV4-2, the J gene TRBJ2-7; TRBD2 agrees at 11 bases. This sequence originates from a woman younger than 30 with stable Graves' hyperthyroidism. Some clones in this sample may be carry-over from other donors' samples. Sequenced sample: peripheral blood. The CDR3 DNA is TGTGCCAGCAGCCAAACTAGCGGGGGTTACTACGAGCAGTACTTC. It translates to CASSQTSGGYYEQYF.